Sequencing of this T cell receptor beta chain was carried out in a study of T cells in Graves' hyperthyroidism and ophthalmopathy. This clonotype was detected ten times or more. TCR beta CDR3 regions were amplified from RNA transcripts. First-round RT-PCR of the TCR CDR3 relied on the HTBI primer set. TCRdb reprocessed the multiplex PCR reads with MiXCR, giving one entry per CDR3 protein. The profile covers approximately 640,000 distinct CDR3 sequences, with about 18% appearing a single time and around a sixth taken by the ten largest. This CDR3 region has 15 residues. The junction had 4 bases not matched to a gene; V was cut back by 1 base and J by 3 bases. From germline, CDR1 is SGHTA and CDR2 FQGNSA.

The chain uses TRBV7-2 and TRBJ2-7, with TRBD2 matching 9 bases. The clonotype was recovered from a man in his fifties or sixties with Graves' hyperthyroidism. Sequencing input: blood. CDR3 bases: TGTGCCAGCAGCTTAGGGGCTAGCGGGGTCTACGAGCAGTACTTC. It translates to CASSLGASGVYEQYF.